This record looks at one T cell receptor (beta chain) sequence and its context. The data belong to a study of blood T cell repertoires in COVID-19. Study-wide background: Samples taken during acute and convalescent COVID-19 were collected in the United States, Italy and Spain. Sample material is recorded as cDNA or gDNA derived from T cells, B-cell-depleted T cells, or PBMCs.

This table comes from immunoSEQ multiplex PCR, and its TCRdb copy is limited to in-frame clones, with some not included. The sample shows fewer than 200,000 clones, roughly 80% of them seen only once. The germline CDR1 and CDR2 sequences are ENHRY and SYGVKD. V lost 2 bases, J lost 0 bases, and 11 bases lay in between. The CDR3 spans 16 residues. This sequence originates from a man in his sixties with acute or convalescent COVID-19. J is TRBJ1-3 and V is TRBV10-3; maybe TRBD1 (5 bases). Material: peripheral blood. CDR3 region: CAISETPTGSGNTIYF. Written as DNA, the CDR3 is TGTGCCATCAGTGAGACCCCTACAGGCTCTGGAAACACCATATATTTT.